This TCR beta chain was recorded in a study of T cells in tumors after PD-1 blockade. Study-wide background: Patients received pembrolizumab 200 mg every 3 weeks or cemiplimab 350 mg every 2 weeks. Blood samples averaged around 100,000 templates (range roughly 24,000-290,000) and 35,000 to 40,000 unique clonotypes. The study's findings and limits: Around 45% of tumor TCR clonotypes were also found in blood.

Comments on this clone: The antigen is not known.

Using immunoSEQ multiplex PCR, the repertoire was profiled, and TCRdb retains in-frame clones only, with some absent. The repertoire holds some 60,000 clones, with around four fifths as singletons. This TCR was sampled from a human donor with basal cell carcinoma. The material sequenced was PBMCs, taken before anti-PD-1 treatment.

CDR3 protein: CASSQGAPLNTQYF. The CDR3 region has the DNA TGTGCCAGCAGCCAAGGGGCTCCGTTGAATACGCAGTATTTT. V usage is TRBV3-1 (or the pseudogene TRBV3-2) and J usage is TRBJ2-3; D remains unclear. Germline values: CDR1 LGHDT, CDR2 YNNKEL (reference sequence). This CDR3 is built from 14 residues. V lost 1 base and J 7 bases, leaving 12 bases between the germline ends.